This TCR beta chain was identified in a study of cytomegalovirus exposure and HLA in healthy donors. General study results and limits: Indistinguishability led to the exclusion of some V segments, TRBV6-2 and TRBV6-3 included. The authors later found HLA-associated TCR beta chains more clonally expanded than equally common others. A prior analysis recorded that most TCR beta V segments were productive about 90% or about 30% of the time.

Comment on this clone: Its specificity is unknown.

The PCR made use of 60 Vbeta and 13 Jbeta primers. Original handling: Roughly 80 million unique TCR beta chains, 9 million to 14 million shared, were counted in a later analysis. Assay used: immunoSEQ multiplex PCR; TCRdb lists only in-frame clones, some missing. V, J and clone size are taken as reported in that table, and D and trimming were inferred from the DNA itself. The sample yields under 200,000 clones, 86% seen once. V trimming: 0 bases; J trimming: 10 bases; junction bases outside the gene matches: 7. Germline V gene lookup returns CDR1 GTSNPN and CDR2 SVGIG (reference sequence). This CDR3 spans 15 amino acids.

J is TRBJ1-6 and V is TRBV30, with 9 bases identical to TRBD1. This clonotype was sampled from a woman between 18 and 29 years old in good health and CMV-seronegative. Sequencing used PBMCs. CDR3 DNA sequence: TGTGCCTGGAGTGTATCCGGACAGGGGAACTCACCCCTCCACTTT. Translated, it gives CAWSVSGQGNSPLHF.